This T cell receptor (beta chain) is drawn from a study of response to subunit inactivated influenza vaccine. Details on this clonotype: The antigen is unknown.

Germline-derived CDR1 and CDR2 are SQVTM and ANQGSEA. Trimming cost V 6 bases and J 2 bases, with 20 bases left between them. The CDR3 loop spans 15 amino acids. Whole-study results and caveats: Every seasonal influenza vaccination brings in few new T cells, the authors suggested.

One entry per CDR3 protein, called by TCRdb with MiXCR from the RT-PCR reads. The sample carries around 480,000 distinct CDR3 sequences, approximately 10% recorded once. This chain joins TRBV29-1 and TRBJ2-7; tentative D call: TRBD1 (6 bases). Sample: PBMCs from blood, taken roughly 45 days after vaccination. This receptor was taken from a man aged 45-65 years who received an inactivated influenza vaccine. CDR3 sequence: CSVLGHPPGTYEQYF. In DNA form, the CDR3 reads TGCAGCGTGCTGGGACACCCTCCGGGGACCTACGAGCAGTACTTC.